The clone carrying this T cell receptor (beta chain) was observed a handful of times. Antigen specificity is unknown. The CDR3 runs to 16 residues. V lost 7 bases and J 8 bases, leaving 26 bases between the germline ends. Germline lookup yields CDR1 MNHEY and CDR2 SMNVEV (reference sequence). The data stem from a study of T cell repertoires in cytomegalovirus infection. Overall study: From public TCR beta signatures came an indication of both CMV infection and matching HLA type. Study outcomes and limitations: Clonotypes of TCR beta that were HLA-C-restricted and CMV-specific dominated the ex vivo response. Identification of carriers of CMV plus the relevant HLA was performed using cumulative public TCR beta family frequency.

TCRdb used MiXCR to reprocess the reads, holding one entry per CDR3 protein. Here the sample spans 54,000 or so distinct CDR3 sequences, roughly 32% being singletons. This TCR derives from a human donor in good health (CMV status not recorded). Some clones in this sample may be carry-over from other donors' samples. The sample taken for sequencing was PBMCs, sequenced either directly or after in vitro stimulation (not recorded which). The J gene is TRBJ1-2, the V gene TRBV27, with D perhaps matching TRBD1 (5 bases). This CDR3 is CASTDSPPGALQGYTF. Here the CDR3 DNA reads TGTGCCAGCACTGACAGCCCTCCTGGTGCCCTCCAGGGCTACACCTTC.